This is a list of T cell receptor beta chains from one sample in a study of PD-1 blockade in classical Hodgkin lymphoma. Only in-frame clones appear in the TCRdb table, and some are missing; sequencing was by immunoSEQ multiplex PCR. The sample contains roughly 68,000 clones, over 85% of which appear only once. The sequencing sample was made of peripheral blood mononuclear cells (PBMCs). All receptors come from a human donor with classical Hodgkin lymphoma. Both conserved end residues are part of each CDR3. Each record gives: J gene, V gene, CDR3 protein.

TRBJ1-2,TRBV5-5,CASSLGLLIKNYGYTF
TRBJ2-3,TRBV5-5,CASSFLVTGTDTQYF
TRBJ2-2,TRBV15,CATSTGQITGELFF
TRBJ2-2,TRBV20-1,CSARGAGELFF
TRBJ1-6,TRBV2,CASSLTYNSPLHF
TRBJ2-5,TRBV5-1,CASSFQETQYF
TRBJ1-6,TRBV27,CASSPTLIRSGRSPLHF
TRBJ1-1,TRBV9,CASSPRQGGTEAFF
TRBJ2-2,TRBV5-4,CASSSASSGELFF
TRBJ2-3,TRBV5-4,CAGGTPSTDTQYF
TRBJ1-2,TRBV7-2,CASSLGQGRGNGYTF
TRBJ2-1,TRBV5-4,CASSLSSGSHNEQFF
TRBJ1-4,TRBV7-9,CASSLGSGGPEKLFF
TRBJ1-1,TRBV27,CASSPRPGRLNTEAFF
TRBJ2-7,TRBV30,CAWSVGQGAFYEQYF
TRBJ1-4,TRBV27,CASRTGGEKLFF
TRBJ2-1,TRBV20-1,CSARGVDEQFF
TRBJ1-5,TRBV6-6,CASSYGGVGQPQHF
TRBJ2-3,TRBV19,CASSGSGGAAVTQYF
TRBJ2-7,TRBV7-6,CASSLAGDWSYEQYF
TRBJ2-7,TRBV7-2,CASSLVSTQGTYEQYF
TRBJ2-6,TRBV5-1,CASSLTVSGANVLTF
TRBJ2-5,TRBV6-1,CASSEILIERTGRTQYF
TRBJ2-2,TRBV19,CASRRTGELFF
TRBJ1-1,TRBV10-1,CASSASAANTEAFF
TRBJ1-2,TRBV19,CASSIRRGKNGYTF
TRBJ1-2,TRBV23-1,CASSQSGTGGVDGYTF
TRBJ1-5,TRBV11-2,CASSLDRVFGQHF
TRBJ1-3,TRBV2,CASSDDLQGTAGNTIYF
TRBJ2-1,TRBV5-4,CASSLVSVRGAEQFF
TRBJ2-2,TRBV13,CASSLGGPSLTGELFF
TRBJ1-4,TRBV25-1,CASSDGGRGPEKLFF
TRBJ1-3,TRBV6-6,CASRPTKKASGNTIYF